This T cell receptor (beta chain) was found in a study of T cell clones after liver transplantation. About this clone itself: Its matching antigen is unknown.

Trimming stripped 0 bases from V and 6 bases from J, with 12 bases between. Germline V gene data show CDR1 as LNHNV and CDR2 as YYDKDF (reference sequence). The CDR3 loop spans 15 amino acids. TCRdb's copy holds only in-frame clones and misses some; the assay was immunoSEQ multiplex PCR. The sample yields around 43,000 clones, roughly 86% seen once. Study-wide results and caveats: Migration into the graft, not deletion, may explain lost graft donor-reactive T cells.

This TCR was recovered from a human patient who received a liver transplant. Certain T cells may be donor cells from the graft. The chain carries TRBV15 and TRBJ2-1; D is perhaps TRBD1 or TRBD2 (6 bases each). Specimen: CD4+ T cells from blood, collected 24 months after liver transplant. The CDR3, as DNA: TGTGCCACCAGCAGAGATTTCAGGGGAGGCAATGAGCAGTTCTTC. Residues: CATSRDFRGGNEQFF.